The 8 T cell receptor beta chains given below trace back to one sample, sequenced in a study of OX40 agonist ivuxolimab in advanced cancers. Using immunoSEQ multiplex PCR, the repertoire was profiled, and TCRdb retains in-frame clones only, with some absent. This sample has about 23,000 clones, with around 80% found just once. The sample consisted of CD4+ or CD8+ T cells sorted from blood, taken in a trial of the OX40 agonist ivuxolimab. The receptors here all came from an adult with an advanced solid tumor such as melanoma, head and neck, liver or kidney cancer.

The chain has TRBV11-2 and TRBJ2-7; D unclear. The CDR3 consists of 13 residues. The V and J ends lost 5 bases and 2 bases respectively, with 10 bases between them. Germline V CDR1 and CDR2: SGHAT, FQNNGV. The CDR3 sequence is CASSPTETYEQYF. CDR3 in DNA: TGTGCCAGCAGCCCCACAGAAACCTACGAGCAGTACTTC.

J is TRBJ1-1 and V is TRBV7-6; D is uncertain. The germline CDR1 and CDR2 sequences are SGHVS and FNYEAQ. V lost 1 base and J lost 1, with 19 bases in between. The CDR3 extends over 18 amino acids. CDR3 sequence (DNA): TGTGCCAGCAGCTTAGAGGCCCCCCACAGTCTCTGGAACACTGAAGCTTTCTTT. Protein sequence: CASSLEAPHSLWNTEAFF. Based on the CDR3 plus reference TRBV7-6 and TRBJ1-1, the full variable domain is GAGVSQSPRYKVTKRGQDVALRCDPISGHVSLYWYRQALGQGPEFLTYFNYEAQQDKSGLPNDRFSAERPEGSISTLTIQRTEQRDSAMYRCASSLEAPHSLWNTEAFFGQGTRLTVV.

The CDR3 loop is CASSPGRGQGINTIYF. The CDR3 DNA follows: TGTGCCAGCAGCCCCGGACGCGGACAGGGCATAAACACCATATATTTT. The chain uses TRBV7-2 and TRBJ1-3, with 8 positions matching TRBD1. The CDR3 runs to 16 residues. Germline values: CDR1 SGHTA, CDR2 FQGNSA. Unmatched junction bases numbered 12, after V lost 5 bases and J lost 6 bases.

Here the CDR3 reads CASSLWDTIENEQFF. The CDR3 nucleotides are TGTGCCAGCAGCTTATGGGACACCATCGAGAATGAGCAGTTCTTC. The genes are TRBV11-2 and TRBJ2-1, with D possibly matching TRBD1 (6 bases). Trimming cost V 2 bases and J 7 bases, with 15 bases left between them. Germline V gene sequence: CDR1 SGHAT, CDR2 FQNNGV. This CDR3 contains 15 residues.

This clone appeared a few times. The V and J genes are TRBV11-3 and TRBJ2-5; D might be TRBD1 (6 bases). Trimming took off 5 bases at V and 0 bases at J, with 7 bases between the two ends. The germline gives CDR1 SGHNT, CDR2 YENEEA. CDR3 length equals 13 residues. The CDR3 sequence: CASSGDNQETQYF. CDR3 nucleotide sequence: TGTGCCAGCAGCGGGGACAACCAAGAGACCCAGTACTTC.

The V and J genes are TRBV6-1 and TRBJ2-5; no clear D gene. The better agreement between TRBJ2-7 and the DNA end casts doubt on the J call. The CDR3 runs 15 residues. From germline, CDR1 is MNHNS and CDR2 SASEGT. This chain's CDR3 is CASSEVENSHYEQYF. In DNA form, the CDR3 reads TGTGCCAGCAGTGAAGTCGAGAACAGCCACTACGAGCAGTACTTC.

This clone was seen a handful of times. The V gene is TRBV10-2, the J gene TRBJ1-2, with 8 bases aligning to TRBD1. From germline, CDR1 is WSHSY and CDR2 SAAADI. The CDR3 sequence is 14 residues long. V trimming: 5 bases; J trimming: 3 bases; junction bases outside the gene matches: 5. Here the CDR3 reads CASSFDRGYYGYTF. CDR3 sequence (DNA): TGCGCCAGCAGTTTCGACAGGGGTTACTATGGCTACACCTTC.

The chain couples TRBV10-3 to TRBJ1-2; TRBD1 might be the D (6 bases). Looked up from germline, CDR1 is ENHRY and CDR2 is SYGVKD. There are 16 residues in the CDR3. V was trimmed by 4 bases and J by 0 bases, leaving 15 bases between them. CDR3 protein: CAISVNMDSSNYGYTF. The CDR3 nucleotides read TGTGCCATCAGTGTTAATATGGACAGTTCTAACTATGGCTACACCTTC.